A single sample is the source of the 6 T cell receptor beta chains below, sequenced in a study of blood T cell repertoires in COVID-19. The method was immunoSEQ multiplex PCR; TCRdb's version includes in-frame clones alone and lacks a portion of them. Of about 98,000 clones in the sample, just under 95% were seen once. Sequencing input: peripheral blood. These TCRs come from a woman aged 45 to 65 with COVID-19, enrolled during active disease.

This sequence joins TRBV30 and TRBJ2-5; weak D call: TRBD2 (5 bases). Germline V gives CDR1 GTSNPN, CDR2 SVGIG (reference sequence). The CDR3 consists of 13 residues. Trimming left V 5 bases short and J 2 bases short, with 12 bases between. The CDR3 DNA reads as TGTGCCTGGGGCCGCCCGGGACAAGAGACCCAGTACTTC. Protein product: CAWGRPGQETQYF.

The chain's CDR3 is CASSPQAQGNSPLHF. CDR3 nucleotides: TGTGCCAGCTCACCACAGGCACAGGGGAATTCACCCCTCCACTTT. V is TRBV18 and J is TRBJ1-6; 7 bases fit TRBD1. The ends lost 1 base at V and 7 bases at J; junction bases unmatched: 4. Germline V lookup: CDR1 KGHSH, CDR2 LQKENI. The CDR3 is 15 amino acids.

V is TRBV5-5 and J is TRBJ1-2; D is unclear. The V end was cut by 4 bases, the J end by 1 base, with 14 bases between. This CDR3 has 15 amino acids. CDR1 and CDR2 from the germline V gene are SGHKS and YYEKEE (reference sequence). CDR3 sequence: CASSPTPGDNYGYTF. CDR3 in DNA: TGTGCCAGCAGCCCGACCCCCGGGGATAACTATGGCTACACCTTC.

The chain recombines TRBV5-1 with TRBJ2-2, with 8 bases matching TRBD1. V shed 3 bases, J shed 0 bases, and the junction held 4 bases outside the gene matches. The CDR3 sequence is 16 residues long. Germline values: CDR1 SGHRS, CDR2 YFSETQ. Written as DNA, the CDR3 is TGCGCCAGCAGCTACTCGACAGGGGCGAACACCGGGGAGCTGTTTTTT. Encoded protein: CASSYSTGANTGELFF.

This rearrangement joins TRBV19 to TRBJ1-5; the match to TRBD1 covers 8 bases. Looked up from germline, CDR1 is LNHDA and CDR2 is SQIVND (reference sequence). The CDR3 loop spans 13 amino acids. V was pared by 6 bases and J by 6 bases, with 4 bases of the junction left unmatched. The DNA of the CDR3 is TGTGCCAGTAGCACGACAGGGGTTCAGCCCCAGCATTTT. Protein sequence: CASSTTGVQPQHF.

The chain combines TRBV19 with TRBJ2-2, with 11 bases fitting TRBD2. The V segment lost 3 bases and the J segment 8 bases; nucleotides outside the gene matches: 11. Germline V CDR1 and CDR2: LNHDA, SQIVND (reference sequence). The CDR3 consists of 17 residues. The CDR3 nucleotides read TGTGCCAGTAGTATTACTAGCGGGGGAAATCGCGGAGGGGAGCTGTTTTTT. It is translated as CASSITSGGNRGGELFF.